Sequencing of this T cell receptor beta chain was carried out in a study of vaccination effects on CD4 cells after COVID-19. Regarding the study as a whole: Long after vaccination, the clones induced by infection and by vaccine shrank markedly in size.

Using immunoSEQ multiplex PCR, the repertoire was profiled, and TCRdb retains in-frame clones only, with some absent. Among 55,000 to 80,000 clones listed, 75% to 85% were seen once. Germline CDR1 is GTSNPN and CDR2 is SVGIG (reference sequence). V lost 1 base and J lost 8; bases outside the gene matches: 8. The CDR3 runs to 15 residues. In regard to this clone: Antigen specificity is unknown.

Peptide-pool stimulation followed by sequencing identified expanded antigen-specific CD4+ clonotypes in the ViraFEST assay. It was after roughly ten days of culture that CD4+ T cells were isolated. Nucleocapsid antibodies were negative in the vaccine recipients, who had never had SARS-CoV-2 infection. This sequence joins TRBV30 and TRBJ2-3; 11 nucleotides line up with TRBD2. Sequenced here: CD4+ T cells from PBMCs cultured with SARS-CoV-2 spike peptides, sampled before COVID-19 vaccination. This sequence was found in a human donor who received a COVID-19 vaccine. CDR3 in amino acids: CAWSELAGASGTQYF. CDR3 nucleotides: TGTGCCTGGAGTGAACTAGCGGGGGCTTCGGGTACGCAGTATTTT.